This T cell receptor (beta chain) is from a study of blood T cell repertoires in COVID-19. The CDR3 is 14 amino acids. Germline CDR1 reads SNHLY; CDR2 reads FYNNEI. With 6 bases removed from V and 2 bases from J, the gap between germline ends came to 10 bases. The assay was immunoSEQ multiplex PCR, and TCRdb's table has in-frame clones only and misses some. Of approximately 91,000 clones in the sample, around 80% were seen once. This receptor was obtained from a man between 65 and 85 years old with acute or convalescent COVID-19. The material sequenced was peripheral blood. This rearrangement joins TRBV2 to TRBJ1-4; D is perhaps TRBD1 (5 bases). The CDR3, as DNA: TGTGCCAGCAGCCTGACAGCTACTAATGAAAAACTGTTTTTT. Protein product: CASSLTATNEKLFF.